This T cell receptor (beta chain) was profiled in a study of blood T cell repertoires in COVID-19. Study details: Researchers got acute and convalescent COVID-19 samples from the United States, Italy and Spain. Sample material is recorded as cDNA or gDNA derived from T cells, B-cell-depleted T cells, or PBMCs.

Generated by immunoSEQ multiplex PCR, the TCRdb table keeps only in-frame clones and is missing some. The table lists about 160,000 clones, about 85% of them singletons. The ends were cut back, 1 base at V and 3 bases at J, with 4 bases in the middle. The CDR3 loop spans 13 amino acids. CDR1 is SGHTA, CDR2 FQGNSA, per germline. This clonotype originated in a man older than 75 with COVID-19, enrolled during active disease. This chain uses TRBV7-2 with TRBJ1-3; D is unresolved. The specimen was peripheral blood. The CDR3 here is CASSLVVGNTIYF. The CDR3 coding sequence is TGTGCCAGCAGCTTAGTAGTTGGAAACACCATATATTTT.